This T cell receptor beta chain was identified in a study of T cell responses to AZD1222 COVID-19 vaccine. Overall study results and limits: Compared with day 0, the breadth and depth of the Spike-specific TCR repertoire rose significantly after two doses of AZD1222. The span of vaccine-associated CD4 TCRs extended across spike, with dominance at 160-218 and 743-854.

Sequenced by immunoSEQ multiplex PCR; TCRdb stores in-frame clones only, minus some. The sample has approximately 150,000 clones, approximately 90% seen once; the top ten hold just over 5%. Concerning this clone: Its antigen is not known.

This CDR3 has 14 residues. The rearrangement links TRBV12-2 to TRBJ1-1. TRBV12-2 is labeled a pseudogene. The receptor was derived from an adult in good health. This specimen was peripheral blood, taken on day 0 of AZD1222 vaccination. The chain's CDR3 is CASRLDGGQIEAFF. The DNA of the CDR3 is TGTGCAAGTCGCTTAGATGGGGGGCAGATTGAAGCTTTCTTT.